This T cell receptor (beta chain) was documented in a study of OX40 agonist ivuxolimab in advanced cancers. Assay used: immunoSEQ multiplex PCR; TCRdb lists only in-frame clones, some missing. This table holds about 47,000 clones, around 84% found once. This sample comprised CD4+ or CD8+ T cells sorted from blood, obtained in a trial of the OX40 agonist ivuxolimab. The TCR comes from an adult with an advanced solid tumor such as melanoma, head and neck, liver or kidney cancer.

Written as DNA, the CDR3 is TGCGCCAGCAGCCAAGGGTTAAACGGGGGTGGCTACACCTTC. It is translated as CASSQGLNGGGYTF. The chain recombines TRBV4-1 with TRBJ1-2, with a possible D match to TRBD1 (5 bases). The CDR3 length is 14 residues. CDR1 is MGHRA, CDR2 YSYEKL, per germline. The V end was cut by 1 base, the J end by 7 bases, with 13 bases between.